This entry is about one T cell receptor (beta chain). Antigen: not known. Multiplex touch-down PCR amplified TRB using TRB-A and TRB-B pools in one tube. Following a re-call of the multiplex PCR reads, TCRdb has one entry per CDR3 protein and lacks DNA. This sample carries about 11,000 distinct CDR3 sequences, with 20% to 25% going to the ten biggest clones. The sample is drawn from a study of T cell clusters in autoimmune cytopenias. Study details: Healthy control donors averaged about 50 years of age, with a median of roughly 62 years.

Roughly 38,000 genome equivalents of blood DNA were amplified for TRB. Study-level findings and limits: TRB repertoire shifts in secondary cytopenia and chronic lymphocytic leukemia mostly reflected lymphoma, not autoimmunity.

CDR1 and CDR2 from the germline V gene are SGHTA and FQGNSA. The CDR3 runs 15 residues. In addition, the sample was reused for a study of T cell repertoires in aging, cancer and after chemotherapy. From that second work: Loss of evenness, beyond lost richness, contributed to age-related TCR diversity decline in cancer patients.

This receptor was identified in a human donor in good health. The chain carries TRBV7-2 and TRBJ2-3; TCRdb's D call of TRBD2 is untestable without DNA. The specimen was peripheral blood. The chain's CDR3 is CASSPNGLSTDTQYF.